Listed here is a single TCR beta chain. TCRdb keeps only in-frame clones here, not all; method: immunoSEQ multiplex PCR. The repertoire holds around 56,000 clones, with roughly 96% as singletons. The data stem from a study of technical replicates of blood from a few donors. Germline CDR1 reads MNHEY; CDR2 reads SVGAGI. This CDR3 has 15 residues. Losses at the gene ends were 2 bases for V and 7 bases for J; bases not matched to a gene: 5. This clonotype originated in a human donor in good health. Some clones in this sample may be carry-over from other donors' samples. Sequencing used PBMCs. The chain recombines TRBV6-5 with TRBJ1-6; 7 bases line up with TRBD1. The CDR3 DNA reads TGTGCCAGCAGTTACCAAGGGGGCCAGAATTCACCCCTCCACTTT. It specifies CASSYQGGQNSPLHF.